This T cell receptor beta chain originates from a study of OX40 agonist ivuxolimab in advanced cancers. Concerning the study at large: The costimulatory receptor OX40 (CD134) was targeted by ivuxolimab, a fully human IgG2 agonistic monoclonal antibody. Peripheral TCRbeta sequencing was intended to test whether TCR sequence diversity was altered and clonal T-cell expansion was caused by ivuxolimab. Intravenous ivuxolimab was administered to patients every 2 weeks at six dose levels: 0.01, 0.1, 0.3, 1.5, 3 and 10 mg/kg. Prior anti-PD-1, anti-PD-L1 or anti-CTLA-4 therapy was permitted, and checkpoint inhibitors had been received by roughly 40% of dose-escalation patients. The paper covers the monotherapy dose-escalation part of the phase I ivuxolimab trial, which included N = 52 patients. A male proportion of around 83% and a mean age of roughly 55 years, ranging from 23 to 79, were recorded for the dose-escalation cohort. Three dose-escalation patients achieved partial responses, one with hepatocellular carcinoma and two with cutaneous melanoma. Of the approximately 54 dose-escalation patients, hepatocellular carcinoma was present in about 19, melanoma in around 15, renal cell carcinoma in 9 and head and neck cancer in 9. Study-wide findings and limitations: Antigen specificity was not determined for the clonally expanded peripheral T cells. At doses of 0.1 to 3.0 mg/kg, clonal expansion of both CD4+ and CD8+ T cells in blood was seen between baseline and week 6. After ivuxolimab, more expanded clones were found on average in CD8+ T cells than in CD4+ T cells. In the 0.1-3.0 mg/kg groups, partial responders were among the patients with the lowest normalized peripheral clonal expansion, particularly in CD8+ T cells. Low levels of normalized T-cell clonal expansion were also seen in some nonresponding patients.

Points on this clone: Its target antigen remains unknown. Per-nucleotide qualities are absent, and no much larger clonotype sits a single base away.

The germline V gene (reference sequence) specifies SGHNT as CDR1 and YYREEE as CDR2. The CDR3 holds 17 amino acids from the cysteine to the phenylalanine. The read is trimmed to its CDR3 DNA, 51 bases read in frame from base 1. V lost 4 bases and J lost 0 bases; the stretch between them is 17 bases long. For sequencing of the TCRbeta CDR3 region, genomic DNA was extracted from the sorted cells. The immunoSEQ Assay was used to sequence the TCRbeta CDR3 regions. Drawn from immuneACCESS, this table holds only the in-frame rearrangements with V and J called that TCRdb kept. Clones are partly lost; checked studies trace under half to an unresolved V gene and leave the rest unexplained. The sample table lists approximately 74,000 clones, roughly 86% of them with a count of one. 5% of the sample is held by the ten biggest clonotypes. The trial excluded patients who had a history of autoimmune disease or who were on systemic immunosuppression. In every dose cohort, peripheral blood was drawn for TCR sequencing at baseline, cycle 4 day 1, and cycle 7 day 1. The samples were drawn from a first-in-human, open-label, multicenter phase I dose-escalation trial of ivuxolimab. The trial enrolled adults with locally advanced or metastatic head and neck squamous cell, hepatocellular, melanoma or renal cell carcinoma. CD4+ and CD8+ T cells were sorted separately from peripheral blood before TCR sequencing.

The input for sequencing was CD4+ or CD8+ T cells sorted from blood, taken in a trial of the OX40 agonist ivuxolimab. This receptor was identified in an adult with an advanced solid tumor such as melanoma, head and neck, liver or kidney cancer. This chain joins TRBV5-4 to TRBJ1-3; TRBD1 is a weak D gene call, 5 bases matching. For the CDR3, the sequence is CASSPTSGSLSGNTIYF. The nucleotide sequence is TGTGCCAGCAGCCCTACCTCAGGGTCCCTCTCTGGAAACACCATATATTTT.